This TCR beta chain emerged from a study of T cells after yellow fever vaccination. Study at large: The fractions with low cell numbers were processed using SMART-Seq v4 Ultra Low Input.

This clonotype came up a few times. Its antigen is undetermined. A process of 5'RACE template switching, which added a universal primer site and UMIs, was used to make TCR cDNA. One entry per CDR3 protein results from TCRdb running MiXCR on the 5' RACE reads. In the table there are some 160,000 distinct CDR3 sequences, roughly a tenth of which are singletons. Trimming stripped 0 bases from V and 5 bases from J, with 10 bases between. Germline V gives CDR1 MNHEY, CDR2 SVGEGT. This CDR3 has 15 residues. Findings and limits, study-wide: Boosting was followed by the reappearance of most primary-vaccination clones (96% CD4, about 90% CD8). Faster peaking, at day 5 versus 15, marked a secondary response that was weaker.

The source is a man aged 18-30 years who received the YFV17D yellow fever vaccine. Sequences were derived from CD8+ T cells sorted from PBMCs, sampled 45 days after the yellow fever booster vaccination. The chain has TRBV6-2 or TRBV6-3 and TRBJ2-2; a possible D gene is TRBD2 (5 bases). The CDR3 here is CASSYSRTRTGELFF. CDR3 DNA: TGTGCCAGCAGTTACTCCCGAACTAGGACCGGGGAGCTGTTTTTT.